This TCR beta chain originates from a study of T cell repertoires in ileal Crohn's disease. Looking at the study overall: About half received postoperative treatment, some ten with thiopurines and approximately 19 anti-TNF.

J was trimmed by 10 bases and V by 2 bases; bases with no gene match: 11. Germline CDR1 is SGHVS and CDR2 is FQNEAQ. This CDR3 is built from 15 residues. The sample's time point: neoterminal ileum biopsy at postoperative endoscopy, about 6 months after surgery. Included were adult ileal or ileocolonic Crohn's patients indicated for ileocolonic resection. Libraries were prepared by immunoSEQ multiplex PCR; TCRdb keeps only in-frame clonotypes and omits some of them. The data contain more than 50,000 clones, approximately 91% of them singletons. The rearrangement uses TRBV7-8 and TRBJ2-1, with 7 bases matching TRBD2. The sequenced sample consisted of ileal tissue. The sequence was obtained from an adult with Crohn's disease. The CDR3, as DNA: TGTGCCAGCAGCTTACCCGGGGGGTCTCGAAGAGAGCAGTTCTTC. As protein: CASSLPGGSRREQFF.